This note documents a single T cell receptor (beta chain) sequence. This sample was included in a study of T cell responses to AZD1222 COVID-19 vaccine. The protocol was immunoSEQ multiplex PCR, while the TCRdb copy is restricted to in-frame clones and leaves out a portion. This table has roughly 120,000 clones, about 93% appearing once. The receptor was derived from an adult who received the MenACWY meningococcal vaccine as a control. Sequencing was performed on peripheral blood, taken 28 days after the second dose of the MenACWY control vaccine.

The CDR3 nucleotides are TGTGCCTGGAGTGTAATTGGCGGGGTTTACAATGAGCAGTTCTTC. The encoded protein is CAWSVIGGVYNEQFF. The chain employs TRBV30 and TRBJ2-1; D is perhaps TRBD2 (6 bases). Germline V gene sequence: CDR1 GTSNPN, CDR2 SVGIG (reference sequence). This CDR3 spans 15 amino acids. V was clipped by 0 bases and J by 4 bases, with 13 bases between them.